These T cell receptor beta chains were read from a single sample in a study of T cell responses to AZD1222 COVID-19 vaccine. The repertoire was sequenced with immunoSEQ multiplex PCR; TCRdb's copy has only in-frame clones and lacks some. The sample holds about 110,000 clones; 70% to 90% are singletons and the top ten take roughly 3%. The sample was peripheral blood, taken on day 0 of AZD1222 vaccination. The receptors stem from an adult in good health. The CDR3 runs from the conserved cysteine through the conserved F or W. D genes are given only for firm matches. Rows may omit the clone size; those that give it use once, few, many or a size class.

V gene	D gene	J gene	clone size	CDR3 protein	CDR3 DNA
TRBV6-2/TRBV6-3	TRBD2	TRBJ2-1	.	CASSTHLGLANEQFF	TGTGCCAGCAGTACCCACCTTGGACTAGCTAATGAGCAGTTCTTC
TRBV29-1	TRBD1	TRBJ1-1	.	CSALQGLHTEAFF	TGCAGCGCACTACAGGGGCTTCACACTGAAGCTTTCTTT
TRBV19	.	TRBJ1-5	.	CASMRRSTNQPQHF	TGTGCCAGTATGCGTAGATCCACCAATCAGCCCCAGCATTTT
TRBV6-5	.	TRBJ1-1	once	CASSYIGGNTEAFF	TGTGCCAGCAGTTATATTGGGGGGAACACTGAAGCTTTCTTT
TRBV29-1	TRBD1	TRBJ1-2	.	CSVEGEDRAFYGYTF	TGCAGCGTTGAAGGTGAAGACAGGGCCTTCTATGGCTACACCTTC
TRBV28	.	TRBJ2-3	.	CASSTRTDTQYF	TGTGCCAGCAGTACCCGCACAGATACGCAGTATTTT
TRBV3-1/TRBV3-2	.	TRBJ2-2	once	CASSQTGPAGELFF	TGTGCCAGCAGCCAAACAGGACCGGCCGGGGAGCTGTTTTTT
TRBV5-4	TRBD2	TRBJ2-4	.	CASSQRGTSGGIKNIQYF	TGTGCCAGCAGCCAACGAGGGACTAGCGGGGGGATAAAAAACATTCAGTACTTC
TRBV7-9	.	TRBJ2-7	few	CASTEDDTYEQYF	TGTGCCAGCACCGAGGACGATACCTACGAGCAGTACTTC
TRBV18	.	TRBJ2-5	.	CASSNQGGKETQYF	TGTGCCAGCTCGAACCAAGGGGGGAAAGAGACCCAGTACTTC
TRBV5-4	.	TRBJ2-2	.	CASSLESRRTGELFF	TGTGCCAGCAGCTTGGAGTCAAGGCGGACCGGGGAGCTGTTTTTT
TRBV29-1	.	TRBJ1-2	.	CSVGAGSLYGYTF	TGCAGCGTTGGTGCAGGGAGCCTCTATGGCTACACCTTC
TRBV5-1	.	TRBJ2-1	.	CASSLRGLDNEQFF	TGCGCCAGCAGCTTGAGGGGTCTCGACAATGAGCAGTTCTTC
TRBV5-1	.	TRBJ1-2	few	CASKDPWTTNYGYTF	TGCGCCAGCAAGGATCCTTGGACGACTAACTATGGCTACACCTTC
TRBV6-5	TRBD2	TRBJ2-5	.	CASSPTSGQETQYF	TGTGCCAGCAGCCCGACTAGCGGACAAGAGACCCAGTACTTC
TRBV4-2	.	TRBJ1-2	.	CASSQDRQDYGYTF	TGTGCCAGCAGCCAAGACAGGCAGGACTATGGCTACACCTTC
TRBV4-1	TRBD1	TRBJ1-3	.	CASSSQGATGNTIYF	TGCGCCAGCAGCTCACAGGGGGCCACTGGAAACACCATATATTTT
TRBV5-1	TRBD1	TRBJ2-5	.	CASSSSATGGETQYF	TGCGCCAGCAGCTCTAGCGCGACAGGGGGAGAGACCCAGTACTTC
TRBV11-2	.	TRBJ1-1	.	CASSLALQNTEAFF	TGTGCCAGCAGCTTAGCTCTACAGAACACTGAAGCTTTCTTT
TRBV5-5	TRBD1	TRBJ2-6	.	CASSWQGGHSGANVLTF	TGTGCCAGCAGCTGGCAAGGGGGCCACTCTGGGGCCAACGTCCTGACTTTC
TRBV3-1/TRBV3-2	TRBD1	TRBJ1-2	.	CASSQEARQGPEFARGYTF	TGTGCCAGCAGCCAAGAAGCCCGACAGGGCCCGGAATTCGCTAGAGGCTACACCTTC
TRBV6-2/TRBV6-3	.	TRBJ1-1	.	CASTPVGGMNTEAFF	TGTGCCAGCACCCCCGTGGGGGGCATGAACACTGAAGCTTTCTTT
TRBV2	TRBD1	TRBJ1-3	.	CASRGQETLSGNTIYF	TGTGCCAGCAGAGGACAGGAGACCCTCTCTGGAAACACCATATATTTT
TRBV24-1	.	TRBJ1-1	.	CATSDPGWGTEAFF	TGTGCCACCAGTGATCCAGGGTGGGGCACTGAAGCTTTCTTT
TRBV5-4	TRBD1	TRBJ2-7	.	CASSWMGDRGAYEQYF	TGTGCCAGCAGCTGGATGGGGGACAGGGGGGCCTACGAGCAGTACTTC
TRBV3-1/TRBV3-2	.	TRBJ2-7	.	CASSQGYEQYF	TGTGCCAGCAGCCAAGGTTATGAGCAGTACTTC
TRBV9	TRBD1	TRBJ1-2	.	CASSPNRGGGYTF	TGTGCCAGCAGCCCAAACAGGGGAGGGGGCTACACCTTC
TRBV4-1	TRBD2	TRBJ2-3	.	CASSQTEAGGTDTQYF	TGCGCCAGCAGCCAAACCGAAGCGGGGGGGACAGATACGCAGTATTTT
TRBV10-1	.	TRBJ2-3	.	CASRKDPGTDTQYF	TGCGCCAGCAGGAAGGACCCCGGCACAGATACGCAGTATTTT
TRBV28	TRBD1	TRBJ2-7	.	CASSTLGQHYEQYF	TGTGCCAGCAGTACCCTGGGACAGCATTACGAGCAGTACTTC
TRBV5-1	TRBD2	TRBJ2-1	.	CASSLAGSDLVFF	TGCGCCAGCAGCTTAGCGGGGTCCGACCTGGTGTTCTTC
TRBV5-1	.	TRBJ2-3	.	CASSFSGTPTDTQYF	TGCGCCAGCAGCTTTTCCGGGACACCGACAGATACGCAGTATTTT
TRBV2	TRBD1	TRBJ1-2	.	CASRDRVNYGYTF	TGTGCCAGCAGGGACAGGGTTAACTATGGCTACACCTTC
TRBV5-4	TRBD1	TRBJ1-3	.	CASRRGQEGNTIYF	TGTGCCAGCAGACGCGGACAGGAGGGAAACACCATATATTTT
TRBV11-2	TRBD1	TRBJ1-2	.	CASSSLRGQGWDYGYTF	TGTGCCAGCAGCTCCCTCCGTGGACAGGGTTGGGACTATGGCTACACCTTC
TRBV9	.	TRBJ2-1	.	CASSLEGGAPQFF	TGTGCCAGCAGCCTCGAGGGGGGGGCCCCTCAGTTCTTC
TRBV11-2	TRBD2	TRBJ2-1	.	CASSGRLAGGSNEQFF	TGTGCCAGCAGCGGTCGACTAGCGGGGGGGAGCAATGAGCAGTTCTTC
TRBV7-3	.	TRBJ2-7	.	CASSRTVDHEQYF	TGTGCCAGCAGCCGGACCGTAGACCACGAGCAGTACTTC
TRBV6-4	.	TRBJ1-5	.	CARCNQPQHF	TGTGCCAGGTGCAATCAGCCCCAGCATTTT
TRBV10-3	.	TRBJ1-3	.	CAISPGANSGNTIYF	TGTGCCATCTCGCCGGGGGCCAACTCTGGAAACACCATATATTTT
TRBV5-4	TRBD1	TRBJ1-1	.	CASSLDRGSEAFF	TGTGCCAGCAGCTTGGACAGGGGGTCTGAAGCTTTCTTT
TRBV30	TRBD1	TRBJ2-7	.	CAWNGDRGQGEQYF	TGTGCCTGGAACGGGGACAGGGGGCAGGGGGAGCAGTACTTC